This TCR beta chain was profiled in a study of a mutant IDH1 vaccine in newly diagnosed glioma. Study-level information: Treated patients, 62.5% male and approximately 38% female, averaged around 40 years of age. Week 35 was assigned to visit V12, and week 47 was assigned to visit V13.

Trimming removed 0 bases from V and 4 bases from J; junction bases left unmatched: 5. Germline CDR1 SGHVS, CDR2 FQNEAQ. The CDR3 runs to 15 residues. Using immunoSEQ multiplex PCR, the repertoire was profiled, and TCRdb retains in-frame clones only, with some absent. The sample shows fewer than 45,000 clones, roughly 80% of them seen only once. This sample's time point: week 47, end of study. With topical imiquimod, each dose of the vaccine consisted of 300 ug of mutant IDH1 20-mer peptide. Details on this clone: Its antigen remains unidentified.

The TCR comes from a man between 18 and 29 years old with glioma. Some clones in this sample may be carry-over from other donors' samples. The material was PBMCs, obtained from a glioma patient whose treatment included an IDH1 peptide vaccine. This sequence joins TRBV7-8 and TRBJ1-2, with 7 bases identical to TRBD1. This CDR3 is CASSLAAGGAYGYTF. CDR3 nucleotides: TGTGCCAGCAGCTTAGCGGCAGGGGGGGCCTATGGCTACACCTTC.